Shown below are 27 T cell receptor beta chains from a single sample sequenced in a study of T cell responses to AZD1222 COVID-19 vaccine. TCRdb's copy holds only in-frame clones and misses some; the assay was immunoSEQ multiplex PCR. The profile covers 130,000 or so clones, with nearly 90% appearing a single time and approximately 9.4% taken by the ten largest. This specimen consisted of peripheral blood, obtained 28 days after the second AZD1222 dose. These receptors were collected from an adult who received the AZD1222 COVID-19 vaccine.

This chain joins TRBV7-9 and TRBJ2-1; either TRBD1 or TRBD2 may supply D (7 bases each). Germline V lookup: CDR1 SEHNR, CDR2 FQNEAQ (reference sequence). The length of the CDR3 is 18 residues. The V end was cut by 5 bases, the J end by 2 bases, with 22 bases between. CDR3 sequence reads: CASSPLEGASGPYNEQFF. CDR3 in DNA: TGTGCCAGCAGCCCCCTCGAGGGGGCTAGCGGCCCCTACAATGAGCAGTTCTTC.

The V and J genes are TRBV4-2 and TRBJ2-1; possibly TRBD2 for D (5 bases). This CDR3 has 14 amino acids. Germline CDR1 is LGHNA and CDR2 is YNFKEQ. The V and J ends lost 0 bases and 5 bases respectively, with 8 bases between them. CDR3 DNA: TGTGCCAGCAGCCAAGATACCGGGGACAATGAGCAGTTCTTC. This codes for CASSQDTGDNEQFF.

V usage is TRBV2 and J usage is TRBJ2-5; 7 bases agree with TRBD1. V dropped 6 bases and J dropped 4; count of bases not matched to a gene: 5. CDR1 SNHLY and CDR2 FYNNEI come from the germline V gene. CDR3 length: 13 amino acids. CDR3 amino acids: CASRGDSGETQYF. CDR3 DNA sequence: TGTGCCAGCAGGGGGGACAGCGGAGAGACCCAGTACTTC.

The rearrangement uses TRBV5-1 and TRBJ1-6, with TRBD1 as a possible D gene (5 bases). Trimming left V 4 bases short and J 8 bases short, with 16 bases between. The CDR3 is 15 residues long. CDR1 and CDR2 from the germline V gene are SGHRS and YFSETQ. DNA of the CDR3: TGCGCCAGCAGCAGAGGGACCCCGGGTGATTCACCCCTCCACTTT. It encodes CASSRGTPGDSPLHF.

The V call is TRBV4-2, the J call TRBJ1-1; no firm D call. CDR3 size: 17 residues. Per the germline V gene, CDR1 is LGHNA and CDR2 is YNFKEQ. Trimming took 0 bases from V and 2 from J, leaving 16 bases between them. DNA of the CDR3: TGTGCCAGCAGCCAAGATCCCCCTCGGGGTGAAAACACTGAAGCTTTCTTT. This sequence encodes CASSQDPPRGENTEAFF.

The chain couples TRBV4-1 to TRBJ1-5; no reliable D call. Germline-derived CDR1 and CDR2 are MGHRA and YSYEKL. The CDR3 loop spans 15 amino acids. Deletions cut 4 bases from V and 0 bases from J, with 10 bases between. The CDR3 loop is CASSRGDYSNQPQHF. The CDR3 DNA is TGCGCCAGCAGCCGCGGGGATTATAGCAATCAGCCCCAGCATTTT.

This sequence joins TRBV21-1 and TRBJ1-5. TRBV21-1 is assigned pseudogene status. The CDR3 spans 16 residues. Written as DNA, the CDR3 is TGTGCCAGCAGCAAGGTTGGGTTAGTTCAACATCAGCCCCAGCATTTT. Encoded protein: CASSKVGLVQHQPQHF.

The J gene is TRBJ2-3, the V gene TRBV19; D is ambiguous. Germline V gene data show CDR1 as LNHDA and CDR2 as SQIVND (reference sequence). Deletions cut 9 bases from V and 0 bases from J, with 13 bases between. The CDR3 loop spans 14 amino acids. The CDR3 here is CASLPRFSTDTQYF. Written as DNA, the CDR3 is TGTGCCAGCCTACCAAGATTCAGCACAGATACGCAGTATTTT.

This clone turned up a few times. The chain has TRBV18 and TRBJ1-1, with D uncertain. The CDR3 runs 13 residues. From germline, CDR1 is KGHSH and CDR2 LQKENI. Trimming left V 2 bases short and J 0 bases short, with 4 bases between. CDR3 sequence: CASSPDLNTEAFF. In nucleotides, the CDR3 is TGTGCCAGCTCACCAGATTTGAACACTGAAGCTTTCTTT.

This clone was recorded a few times. This chain connects TRBV7-8 to TRBJ2-7; D remains ambiguous. The V and J ends lost 4 bases and 2 bases respectively, with 9 bases between them. CDR3 length equals 13 residues. Germline loops: CDR1 SGHVS, CDR2 FQNEAQ. CDR3 DNA sequence: TGTGCCAGCAGCTACCCAACCCCCTACGAGCAGTACTTC. Translated, it gives CASSYPTPYEQYF.

The rearrangement uses TRBV6-1 and TRBJ1-4; no reliable D call. Germline V lookup: CDR1 MNHNS, CDR2 SASEGT. V lost 3 bases and J 0 bases, leaving 5 bases between the germline ends. This CDR3 has 14 residues. As DNA, the CDR3 is TGTGCCAGCAGTGATGTTGCAACTAATGAAAAACTGTTTTTT. It codes for CASSDVATNEKLFF.

The V and J genes are TRBV7-9 and TRBJ1-4, with D perhaps matching TRBD1 (5 bases). The CDR3 has 15 amino acids. Germline CDR1 SEHNR, CDR2 FQNEAQ (reference sequence). V was trimmed by 5 bases and J by 8 bases, leaving 18 bases between them. CDR3 sequence: CASSPRQLGREKLFF. The CDR3 nucleotides are TGTGCCAGCAGCCCAAGACAGCTAGGTCGGGAAAAACTGTTTTTT. Combining the CDR3 with reference TRBV7-9 and TRBJ1-4 gives the whole variable domain DTGVSQNPRHKITKRGQNVTFRCDPISEHNRLYWYRQTLGQGPEFLTYFQNEAQLEKSRLLSDRFSAERPKGSFSTLEIQRTEQGDSAMYLCASSPRQLGREKLFFGSGTQLSVL.

The chain carries TRBV5-6 and TRBJ1-6; 9 bases map to TRBD1. V gave up 6 bases and J gave up 7 bases; unmatched junction bases: 8. The CDR3 totals 15 residues. Per germline, CDR1 SGHDT and CDR2 YYEEEE. CDR3 amino acids: CASTVPGQGNSPLHF. The CDR3 DNA reads as TGTGCCAGCACTGTGCCGGGACAGGGCAATTCACCCCTCCACTTT.

The chain uses TRBV2 and TRBJ1-6; unclear D gene. Looked up from germline, CDR1 is SNHLY and CDR2 is FYNNEI. The V and J ends lost 5 bases and 1 base respectively, with 6 bases between them. CDR3 size: 14 residues. The CDR3 region is CASSRGSYNSPLHF. CDR3 bases: TGTGCCAGCAGTCGGGGTTCCTATAATTCACCCCTCCACTTT.

The chain recombines TRBV19 with TRBJ1-3, with TRBD1 as a possible D gene (6 bases). CDR3 length: 13 residues. The germline CDR1 and CDR2 sequences are LNHDA and SQIVND (reference sequence). V shed 7 bases and J shed 2 bases, with 9 bases lying between them. This chain's CDR3 is CASNQGTGNTIYF. For the CDR3, the DNA is TGTGCCAGTAATCAGGGGACTGGAAACACCATATATTTT.

This chain connects TRBV24-1 to TRBJ1-2; 7 nucleotides match TRBD1. The germline V gene has CDR1 KGHDR and CDR2 SFDVKD. The CDR3 spans 14 residues. V was pared by 4 bases and J by 4 bases, with 5 bases of the junction left unmatched. The CDR3 loop reads CATSDNDRAYGYTF. The CDR3 nucleotides read TGTGCCACCAGTGACAATGACAGGGCCTATGGCTACACCTTC.

This clone was seen repeatedly, ten times or more. This CDR3 reads CASRTGLNSYNEQFF. As DNA, the CDR3 is TGTGCCAGTAGGACCGGGCTAAACTCCTACAATGAGCAGTTCTTC. V and J are TRBV19 and TRBJ2-1, with D uncertain. Trimming took off 6 bases at V and 0 bases at J, with 12 bases between the two ends. This CDR3 comprises 15 residues. Germline V lookup: CDR1 LNHDA, CDR2 SQIVND (reference sequence).

There are a few counts of this clone. The V gene is TRBV5-1, the J gene TRBJ1-6; tentatively, D is TRBD1 (6 bases). CDR3 length: 16 amino acids. With 2 bases removed from V and 6 bases from J, the gap between germline ends came to 15 bases. Germline V gene lookup returns CDR1 SGHRS and CDR2 YFSETQ. The CDR3 DNA reads as TGCGCCAGCAGCTTACAGGGAAGTAGTGTTAATTCACCCCTCCACTTT. As protein: CASSLQGSSVNSPLHF. Full variable domain (missing parts from reference TRBV5-1 and TRBJ1-6): KAGVTQTPRYLIKTRGQQVTLSCSPISGHRSVSWYQQTPGQGLQFLFEYFSETQRNKGNFPGRFSGRQFSNSRSEMNVSTLELGDSALYLCASSLQGSSVNSPLHFGNGTRLTVT.

The V and J genes are TRBV29-1 and TRBJ1-1; D not resolved. Germline V gene lookup returns CDR1 SQVTM and CDR2 ANQGSEA. CDR3 length equals 15 residues. V lost 8 bases and J 0 bases, leaving 19 bases between the germline ends. CDR3 DNA sequence: TGCAGCTCCTCAGGCGGTTGGGGAATGAACACTGAAGCTTTCTTT. It specifies CSSSGGWGMNTEAFF.

The chain links TRBV3-1 (or the pseudogene TRBV3-2) to TRBJ2-5; a weak D match, TRBD1 (6 bases). Trimming left V 2 bases short and J 0 bases short, with 28 bases between. The CDR3 totals 21 residues. The V gene's germline CDR1 is LGHDT and CDR2 YNNKEL (reference sequence). This CDR3 reads CASSQFWATGTTTPYQETQYF. As DNA, the CDR3 is TGTGCCAGCAGCCAATTTTGGGCGACCGGGACAACAACCCCGTACCAAGAGACCCAGTACTTC.

The CDR3, as DNA: TGTGCCAGCAGCTCAAGACAGGCCTCCTACGAGCAGTACTTC. It encodes CASSSRQASYEQYF. This chain links TRBV11-2 with TRBJ2-7; D is perhaps TRBD1 (6 bases). V shed 4 bases and J shed 0 bases, with 10 bases lying between them. Germline V gene lookup returns CDR1 SGHAT and CDR2 FQNNGV. The CDR3 spans 14 residues.

CDR3: CASSLAQGSIQYF. In nucleotides, the CDR3 is TGTGCCAGCAGCTTAGCACAGGGGAGCATTCAGTACTTC. This chain links TRBV7-9 with TRBJ2-4; TRBD1 aligns across 7 bases. J gave up 9 bases and V 0 bases, and 2 bases lay outside the gene matches. This CDR3 is built from 13 residues. Germline V gene lookup returns CDR1 SEHNR and CDR2 FQNEAQ (reference sequence).

The V gene is TRBV4-1, the J gene TRBJ1-4; the D gene is possibly TRBD1 (6 bases). Trimming took 4 bases from V and 12 from J, leaving 21 bases between them. From germline, CDR1 is MGHRA and CDR2 YSYEKL. The length of the CDR3 is 15 residues. The CDR3 DNA sequence: TGCGCCAGCAGCCTCCTCGACAGGAACTCCGAAGAACTGTTTTTT. This translates into CASSLLDRNSEELFF.

The V gene is TRBV7-9, the J gene TRBJ1-5, with D maybe TRBD1 (5 bases). This CDR3 contains 13 residues. Germline values: CDR1 SEHNR, CDR2 FQNEAQ (reference sequence). V lost 5 bases to trimming and J lost 7 bases, with 12 bases between them. CDR3 residues: CASSLGAGQPQHF. The CDR3 DNA follows: TGTGCCAGCAGCCTCGGGGCTGGACAGCCCCAGCATTTT.

The chain is built from TRBV10-3 and TRBJ1-4; D may be TRBD1 (5 bases). CDR3 length equals 13 residues. Germline V lookup: CDR1 ENHRY, CDR2 SYGVKD. V was clipped by 3 bases and J by 7 bases, with 9 bases between them. The CDR3, as DNA: TGTGCCATCAGTGATCTTGGGGGTGAAAAACTGTTTTTT. The encoded protein is CAISDLGGEKLFF.

The chain carries TRBV5-8 and TRBJ2-3; TRBD1 agrees at 9 bases. Per the germline V gene, CDR1 is SGHTS and CDR2 is YDEGEE. This CDR3 contains 15 residues. Trimming took 5 bases from V and 3 from J; bases not matched to a gene: 7. For the CDR3, the DNA is TGTGCCAGCAGACTCGGGACAGGGATGACAGATACGCAGTATTTT. Translated: CASRLGTGMTDTQYF.

V and J are TRBV19 and TRBJ1-2, with D possibly being TRBD1 (5 bases). Trimming took off 4 bases at V and 7 bases at J, with 19 bases between the two ends. This CDR3 has 15 residues. Per germline, CDR1 LNHDA and CDR2 SQIVND (reference sequence). The CDR3 protein is CASSTPPGPHLGYTF. The DNA of the CDR3 is TGTGCCAGTAGTACCCCCCCAGGGCCGCATCTTGGCTACACCTTC.